The T cell receptor beta chain described here comes from a study of T cell responses to AZD1222 COVID-19 vaccine. Of note for this clone: The antigen remains unidentified.

Overall study findings and caveats: There were mostly white British donors and more females than males, and clonal diversity was possibly underestimated. Across spike, vaccine-associated CD4 TCRs were found, dominant at 160-218 and 743-854. Every sample of the repertoires postdated the peak T cell response.

This table comes from immunoSEQ multiplex PCR, and its TCRdb copy is limited to in-frame clones, with some not included. The sample has 110,000 to 150,000 clones, just over 90% seen once. Germline values: CDR1 MGHRA, CDR2 YSYEKL. The CDR3 totals 17 residues. The V end lost 1 base, the J end lost 2 bases, and 15 bases lay between the germline ends. The J gene is TRBJ1-3, the V gene TRBV4-1; no clear D gene. The clonotype was recovered from an adult in good health. This sample comprised peripheral blood, obtained on day 0 of AZD1222 vaccination. The CDR3 sequence is CASSQVDLGTPGNTIYF. The CDR3 DNA follows: TGCGCCAGCAGCCAAGTCGATTTGGGCACCCCTGGAAACACCATATATTTT.